The source of this T cell receptor beta chain is a study of human T cells and chemical hapten exposure. Study background: Patch tests applied 0.01% DPC to the upper back, read at 6 days. Patients, chiefly female, had alopecia areata, totalis or universalis. Broader study findings: Each of the donors had alopecia, so their immune responses may not resemble those of healthy people. Significantly more large CDR3 similarity clusters arose among expanded TCRs than among controls.

As for time point: patch test 2, 6 weeks after DPC sensitization. The treatment is: therapeutic diphenylcyclopropenone sensitization with weekly scalp DPC. TCRdb redid the calling of the RACE reads with MiXCR, one entry per CDR3 protein. The table has fewer than 90,000 distinct CDR3 sequences, about 6.6% seen once; the top ten hold approximately 1.3%. The sample holds a few counts of this clonotype. The antigen is unknown. Between the trimmed V and J ends, which lost 3 bases and 3 bases, there was a span of 12 bases. This CDR3 spans 14 amino acids. The germline V gene encodes CDR1 SGHTA and CDR2 FQGNSA.

This sequence was found in a woman in her 30s with alopecia areata. Some clones in this sample may be carry-over from other donors' samples. The chain carries TRBV7-2 and TRBJ2-7; perhaps D is TRBD1 or TRBD2 (5 bases each). The starting material was whole blood, obtained in connection with sensitization to the hapten diphenylcyclopropenone (DPC). Here the CDR3 reads CASSFPGRSYEQYF. In DNA form, the CDR3 reads TGTGCCAGCAGCTTCCCGGGACGGAGCTACGAGCAGTACTTC. Full variable domain (outside the CDR3, taken from reference TRBV7-2 and TRBJ2-7): GAGVSQSPSNKVTEKGKDVELRCDPISGHTALYWYRQSLGQGLEFLIYFQGNSAPDKSGLPSDRFSAERTGGSVSTLTIQRTQQEDSAVYLCASSFPGRSYEQYFGPGTRLTVT.